A single TCR beta chain is shown here with its context. The data belong to a study of cytomegalovirus exposure and HLA in healthy donors. PCR used 60 Vbeta primers and 13 Jbeta primers. Libraries were prepared by immunoSEQ multiplex PCR; TCRdb keeps only in-frame clonotypes and omits some of them. The table records more than 150,000 clones, over 75% of them present only once. The sequenced sample consisted of PBMCs. The sequence came from a man aged 45-65 years in good health and CMV-seropositive.

CDR3 sequence: CASSLTGRDTQYF. The CDR3 DNA sequence: TGTGCCAGCAGCTTGACAGGGAGGGATACGCAGTATTTT. The rearrangement joins TRBV6-5 to TRBJ2-3; D possibly corresponds to TRBD1 (7 bases). Trimming removed 6 bases at V and 6 bases at J, with 13 bases between. Per the germline V gene, CDR1 is MNHEY and CDR2 is SVGAGI. The length of the CDR3 is 13 residues.